The subject of this entry is one TCR beta chain. This sample stems from a study of blood T cell repertoires in COVID-19. Libraries were prepared by immunoSEQ multiplex PCR; TCRdb keeps only in-frame clonotypes and omits some of them. Of 250,000 to 350,000 clones in the sample, 80% to 90% are singletons; the top ten hold 2.4%. The CDR3 totals 15 residues. The germline V and J ends were trimmed by 4 bases and 4 bases, with 14 bases remaining between them. In germline, CDR1 is WSHSY, CDR2 SAAADI. Source material: PBMCs or T cells enriched from blood (not recorded which). This TCR derives from a woman under 30 who had recovered from COVID-19. The rearrangement joins TRBV10-2 to TRBJ2-1; D not certain. CDR3 sequence (DNA): TGCGCCAGCAGTGGTGCTCTGGCGGAATACAATGAGCAGTTCTTC. Translated, it gives CASSGALAEYNEQFF.